Sequencing of this TCR beta chain was carried out in a study of T cell responses to AZD1222 COVID-19 vaccine. Study-wide results and caveats: Sampling captured repertoires only after the peak T cell response. Reportedly, close to half of spike-specific TCRs are directed against unmutated variant regions.

Produced via immunoSEQ multiplex PCR; TCRdb's table is partial and in-frame only. The data contain fewer than 200,000 clones, roughly nine tenths of them singletons. As regards this clone: Antigen: not known.

Pooled in the analysis were second doses at about 4 or about 12 weeks. Sequencing used peripheral blood, obtained 28 days after the second AZD1222 dose. The TCR comes from an adult who received the AZD1222 COVID-19 vaccine.

The CDR3 loop is CASSLGGTQPQHF. The CDR3 DNA sequence: TGTGCCAGCAGTTTGGGAGGGACTCAGCCCCAGCATTTT. This rearrangement joins TRBV12-3 or TRBV12-4 to TRBJ1-5; a weak D match, TRBD1 (5 bases). The V end lost 3 bases, the J end lost 6 bases, and 9 bases lay between the germline ends. This CDR3 contains 13 residues.